Following are 19 T cell receptor beta chains from one sample sequenced in a study of blood T cell repertoires in COVID-19. Profiling relied on immunoSEQ multiplex PCR, and the TCRdb table lists in-frame clones only, not all of them. Of some 290,000 clones in the sample, about nine tenths are singletons; the top ten hold about 2.2%. The material sequenced was peripheral blood. The receptor set was obtained from a woman in her forties or fifties who had recovered from COVID-19.

V and J are TRBV28 and TRBJ2-5, with 10 bases that match TRBD1. Germline V gene sequence: CDR1 MDHEN, CDR2 SYDVKM. The CDR3 consists of 13 residues. J was trimmed by 4 bases and V by 6 bases; bases with no gene match: 2. CDR3: CASSRTGGETQYF. The CDR3 DNA is TGTGCCAGCAGCCGGACAGGGGGAGAGACCCAGTACTTC.

The rearrangement uses TRBV7-3 and TRBJ2-1; 9 bases align to TRBD1. From germline, CDR1 is SGHTA and CDR2 FQGTGA. This CDR3 is built from 15 residues. Losses at the gene ends were 5 bases for V and 2 bases for J; bases not matched to a gene: 4. CDR3 nucleotide sequence: TGTGCCAGCAGCCGGGGACAGGGCCCCTACAATGAGCAGTTCTTC. It is translated as CASSRGQGPYNEQFF.

The CDR3 is CSASIRGRRTEAFF. The CDR3 region has the DNA TGCAGTGCTAGTATAAGGGGGCGAAGGACTGAAGCTTTCTTT. The chain couples TRBV20-1 to TRBJ1-1, with 7 bases matching TRBD1. The ends lost 3 bases at V and 5 bases at J; junction bases unmatched: 9. The CDR3 length is 14 residues. CDR1 and CDR2 from the germline V gene are DFQATT and SNEGSKA (reference sequence).

The chain has TRBV13 and TRBJ2-1; D may be TRBD2 (6 bases). Trimming shortened V by 8 bases and J by 0 bases, and 11 bases separated the two germline ends. The germline gives CDR1 PRHDT, CDR2 FYEKMQ (reference sequence). The CDR3 is made up of 14 amino acids. The CDR3 protein is CASGGTISYNEQFF. As DNA, the CDR3 is TGTGCCAGCGGGGGGACGATCTCCTACAATGAGCAGTTCTTC.

V is TRBV5-4 and J is TRBJ1-1, with D maybe TRBD1 (6 bases). The ends were cut back, 0 bases at V and 1 base at J, with 19 bases in the middle. The CDR3 has 18 residues. The germline gives CDR1 SGHNT, CDR2 YYREEE (reference sequence). The CDR3 here is CASSLAVPRGGANTEAFF. The CDR3 DNA reads TGTGCCAGCAGCTTGGCTGTTCCGCGGGGGGGCGCGAACACTGAAGCTTTCTTT. Filled out from reference TRBV5-4 and TRBJ1-1, the complete variable domain reads ETGVTQSPTHLIKTRGQQVTLRCSSQSGHNTVSWYQQALGQGPQFIFQYYREEENGRGNFPPRFSGLQFPNYSSELNVNALELDDSALYLCASSLAVPRGGANTEAFFGQGTRLTVV.

This chain links TRBV7-2 with TRBJ1-2; TRBD1 aligns across 7 bases. The CDR3 has 15 residues. Germline V lookup: CDR1 SGHTA, CDR2 FQGNSA. After removal of 5 bases from V and 1 base from J, the junction contained 7 bases not matched to a gene. The CDR3 DNA reads as TGTGCCAGCAGCCCCCAGACAGGGAGTAACTATGGCTACACCTTC. Its translation: CASSPQTGSNYGYTF.

The gene calls are TRBV30 and TRBJ1-6; D not resolved. Germline assignment: CDR1 GTSNPN and CDR2 SVGIG (reference sequence). The CDR3 extends over 12 amino acids. Trimming left V 3 bases short and J 11 bases short, with 11 bases between. DNA of the CDR3: TGTGCCTGGAGCGAGAGGAAACCACCCCTCCACTTT. It codes for CAWSERKPPLHF.

This chain connects TRBV9 to TRBJ1-6, with D maybe TRBD1 (6 bases). Deletions cut 4 bases from V and 7 bases from J, with 15 bases between. CDR3 length: 15 residues. Germline CDR1 SGDLS, CDR2 YYNGEE. CDR3 bases: TGTGCCAGCAGCCCCGCGGACAGAATCAATTCACCCCTCCACTTT. It yields the protein CASSPADRINSPLHF.

The J gene is TRBJ2-1, the V gene TRBV11-2; D may be TRBD2 (6 bases). The CDR3 covers 14 residues. Per germline, CDR1 SGHAT and CDR2 FQNNGV. V dropped 5 bases and J dropped 4 bases, with 12 bases sitting between them. CDR3 sequence: CASSPAEGYNEQFF. Here the CDR3 DNA reads TGTGCCAGCAGCCCCGCGGAGGGTTACAATGAGCAGTTCTTC.

The V call is TRBV7-8, the J call TRBJ2-7; 11 nucleotides match TRBD2. This CDR3 has 15 amino acids. V lost 0 bases, J lost 6 bases, and 4 bases stayed unmatched. Germline loops: CDR1 SGHVS, CDR2 FQNEAQ. The CDR3 region is CASSLAFLAGGEQYF. In DNA form, the CDR3 reads TGTGCCAGCAGCTTAGCGTTCCTAGCGGGAGGCGAGCAGTACTTC.

The chain couples TRBV4-3 to TRBJ2-5, with 8 bases matching TRBD2. The germline V gene encodes CDR1 LGHNA and CDR2 YSLEER. Losses at the gene ends were 1 base for V and 5 bases for J; bases not matched to a gene: 15. The CDR3 spans 18 residues. This CDR3 reads CASSQGPGGRTLGETQYF. For the CDR3, the DNA is TGCGCCAGCAGCCAAGGTCCGGGAGGGAGGACGTTGGGGGAGACCCAGTACTTC.

The genes are TRBV19 and TRBJ1-1; tentatively, D is TRBD1 (6 bases). With 4 bases removed from V and 5 bases from J, the gap between germline ends came to 11 bases. The length of the CDR3 is 13 residues. In germline, CDR1 is LNHDA, CDR2 SQIVND (reference sequence). The CDR3 DNA reads TGTGCCAGTAGTAGCTCAGGACAGACTGAAGCTTTCTTT. Protein product: CASSSSGQTEAFF.

This chain joins TRBV29-1 and TRBJ2-4, with D unresolved. The V end was cut by 2 bases, the J end by 4 bases, with 3 bases between. Germline values: CDR1 SQVTM, CDR2 ANQGSEA. The CDR3 spans 11 residues. The CDR3, as DNA: TGCAGCGTTGAACGGAAAAACATTCAGTACTTC. Encoded protein: CSVERKNIQYF.

This clone was recorded once. The chain combines TRBV7-9 with TRBJ1-1; D is undetermined. The germline gives CDR1 SEHNR, CDR2 FQNEAQ (reference sequence). The CDR3 contains 17 residues. Trimming removed 1 base from V and 0 bases from J, with 15 bases in between. The DNA of the CDR3 is TGTGCCAGCAGCTTAGATTGGGAGGGTTTCATGAACACTGAAGCTTTCTTT. Translation gives CASSLDWEGFMNTEAFF. Full variable domain (outside the CDR3, taken from reference TRBV7-9 and TRBJ1-1): DTGVSQNPRHKITKRGQNVTFRCDPISEHNRLYWYRQTLGQGPEFLTYFQNEAQLEKSRLLSDRFSAERPKGSFSTLEIQRTEQGDSAMYLCASSLDWEGFMNTEAFFGQGTRLTVV.

The chain uses TRBV27 and TRBJ2-3; 7 positions match TRBD2. Germline V gene sequence: CDR1 MNHEY, CDR2 SMNVEV (reference sequence). Trimming removed 4 bases from V and 4 bases from J; junction bases left unmatched: 8. CDR3 length: 15 residues. The CDR3 nucleotides are TGTGCCAGCAGTTATTTTGCGGGAGCTGCAGATACGCAGTATTTT. Translated, it gives CASSYFAGAADTQYF.

The chain carries TRBV6-6 and TRBJ2-7; TRBD2 aligns across 8 bases. Germline V gives CDR1 MNHNY, CDR2 SVGAGI (reference sequence). J was trimmed by 0 bases and V by 3 bases; bases with no gene match: 4. CDR3 length equals 15 residues. The CDR3 is CASSYLAGDSYEQYF. The CDR3, as DNA: TGTGCCAGCAGTTATCTAGCGGGTGACTCCTACGAGCAGTACTTC.

This clone was counted a single time. J is TRBJ1-5 and V is TRBV6-5; a weak D match, TRBD1 (5 bases). This CDR3 comprises 15 residues. Germline CDR1 reads MNHEY; CDR2 reads SVGAGI. Trimming shortened V by 4 bases and J by 0 bases, and 10 bases separated the two germline ends. CDR3 in DNA: TGTGCCAGCAGTTTACAGGCATATAGCAATCAGCCCCAGCATTTT. Translation gives CASSLQAYSNQPQHF.

The rearrangement links TRBV27 to TRBJ2-5, with no clear D. Germline CDR1 reads MNHEY; CDR2 reads SMNVEV (reference sequence). The CDR3 totals 14 residues. V shed 4 bases and J shed 2 bases, with 11 bases lying between them. The CDR3 DNA sequence: TGTGCCAGCAGTTCGAGTGGGCTGCAAGAGACCCAGTACTTC. This sequence encodes CASSSSGLQETQYF.

The gene calls are TRBV12-2 and TRBJ2-4; the table's D call, TRBD1, has no DNA check behind it. TRBV12-2 is an annotated pseudogene. The CDR3 spans 19 residues. CDR3 loop: CASRPHNPGQRIAKNIQYF. The CDR3 DNA reads TGTGCAAGTCGCCCCCATAACCCGGGACAGCGGATAGCCAAAAACATTCAGTACTTC.